Following are 6 T cell receptor beta chains from one sample sequenced in a study of beta chain features in type 1 diabetes. The authors reverse transcribed all of the isolated RNA, so sequencing captured expressed TCRB transcripts. Clones were read by immunoSEQ multiplex PCR, and TCRdb kept only the in-frame ones, dropping some. The table has approximately 17,000 clones, around 59% seen once. The specimen sequenced was stem cell memory CD4+ T cells from blood. The receptors were sampled from a woman aged 18-29 years in good health.

This clone was observed a handful of times. The V gene is TRBV5-5, the J gene TRBJ2-7; D remains unclear. The length of the CDR3 is 14 residues. Germline V gene sequence: CDR1 SGHKS, CDR2 YYEKEE (reference sequence). V lost 2 bases and J lost 0, with 9 bases in between. The CDR3 region has the DNA TGTGCCAGCAGCTTCTCCTTGAGCTCCTACGAGCAGTACTTC. Protein product: CASSFSLSSYEQYF.

This clone has more than one count but fewer than ten. The rearrangement links TRBV5-5 to TRBJ1-1, with D perhaps TRBD1 (6 bases). This CDR3 is 14 amino acids long. CDR1 is SGHKS, CDR2 YYEKEE, per germline (reference sequence). The germline V and J ends were trimmed by 6 bases and 3 bases, with 15 bases remaining between them. The DNA of the CDR3 is TGTGCCAGCACCCCTGTCGGACAGTACACTGAAGCTTTCTTT. This sequence encodes CASTPVGQYTEAFF.

This clone was counted a few times. This rearrangement joins TRBV29-1 to TRBJ2-7; 9 bases map to TRBD2. CDR1 and CDR2 from the germline V gene are SQVTM and ANQGSEA. CDR3 length: 13 amino acids. V trimming: 5 bases; J trimming: 6 bases; junction bases outside the gene matches: 8. DNA for the CDR3: TGCAGCGTTCATAGCGGGAGCCCCTTCGAGCAGTACTTC. This encodes CSVHSGSPFEQYF.

A word on this clone: One end of the junction fails to match germline, which may point to a read error. V usage is TRBV15 and J usage is TRBJ1-2, with 8 bases that match TRBD1. CDR1 LNHNV and CDR2 YYDKDF come from the germline V gene (reference sequence). The CDR3 spans 17 residues. The DNA for the CDR3 is TGTGCCACCAGCGCAAACCCGGACAGGGACGGAGGAAGTGGCTACCCCTTC. Its translation is CATSANPDRDGGSGYPF. The complete variable domain, with remaining parts taken from reference TRBV15 and TRBJ1-2, reads DAMVIQNPRYQVTQFGKPVTLSCSQTLNHNVMYWYQQKSSQAPKLLFHYYDKDFNNEADTPDNFQSRRPNTSFCFLDIRSPGLGDTAMYLCATSANPDRDGGSGYPFGSGTRLTVV.

The CDR3 is CASSGTGKKGGYTF. The CDR3 nucleotides are TGTGCCAGCAGTGGGACAGGGAAGAAAGGTGGCTACACCTTC. The chain combines TRBV25-1 with TRBJ1-2; 8 positions match TRBD1. The CDR3 totals 14 residues. Trimming took 4 bases from V and 7 from J; bases not matched to a gene: 8. Germline V gives CDR1 MGHDK, CDR2 SYGVNS.

V gene TRBV5-4 combines with J gene TRBJ2-6; TRBD1 agrees at 9 bases. Germline lookup yields CDR1 SGHNT and CDR2 YYREEE (reference sequence). The CDR3 runs 16 residues. The trim removed 3 bases at V and 2 bases at J, leaving 3 bases unmatched. The CDR3 loop is CASSSTGGAGANVLTF. CDR3 nucleotide sequence: TGTGCCAGCAGCTCAACAGGGGGCGCTGGGGCCAACGTCCTGACTTTC.